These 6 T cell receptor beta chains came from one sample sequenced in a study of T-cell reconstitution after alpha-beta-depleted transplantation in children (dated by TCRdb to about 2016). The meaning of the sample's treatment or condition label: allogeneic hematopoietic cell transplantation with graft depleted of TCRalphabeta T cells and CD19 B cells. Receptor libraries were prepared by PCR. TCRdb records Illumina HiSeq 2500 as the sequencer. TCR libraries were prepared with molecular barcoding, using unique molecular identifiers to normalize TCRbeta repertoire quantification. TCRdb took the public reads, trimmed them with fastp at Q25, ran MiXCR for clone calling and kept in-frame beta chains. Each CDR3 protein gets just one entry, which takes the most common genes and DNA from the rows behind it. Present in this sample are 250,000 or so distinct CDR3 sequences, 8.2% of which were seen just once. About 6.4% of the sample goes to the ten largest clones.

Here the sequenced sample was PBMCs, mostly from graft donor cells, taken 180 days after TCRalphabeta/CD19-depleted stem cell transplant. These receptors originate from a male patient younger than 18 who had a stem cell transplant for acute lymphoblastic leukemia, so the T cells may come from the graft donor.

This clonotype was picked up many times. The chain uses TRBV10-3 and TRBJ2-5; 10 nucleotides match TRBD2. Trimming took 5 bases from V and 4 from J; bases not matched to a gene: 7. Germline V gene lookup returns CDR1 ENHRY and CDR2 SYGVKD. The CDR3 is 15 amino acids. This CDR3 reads CAISNSAGGRETQYF. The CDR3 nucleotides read TGTGCCATCAGTAACTCAGCGGGAGGGCGAGAGACCCAGTACTTC.

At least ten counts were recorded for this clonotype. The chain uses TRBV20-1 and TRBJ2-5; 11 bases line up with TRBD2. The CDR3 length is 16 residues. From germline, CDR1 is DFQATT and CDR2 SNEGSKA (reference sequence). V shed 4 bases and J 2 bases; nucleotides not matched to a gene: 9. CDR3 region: CSATPTLAGGQETQYF. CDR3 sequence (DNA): TGCAGTGCTACTCCAACTTTAGCGGGAGGGCAAGAGACCCAGTACTTC.

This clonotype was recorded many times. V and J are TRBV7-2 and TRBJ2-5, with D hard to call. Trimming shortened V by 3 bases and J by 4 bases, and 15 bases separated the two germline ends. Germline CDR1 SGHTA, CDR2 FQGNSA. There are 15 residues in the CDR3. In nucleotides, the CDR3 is TGTGCCAGCAGCTTGTCTTTGTCCGGACGAGAGACCCAGTACTTC. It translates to CASSLSLSGRETQYF.

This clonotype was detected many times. The CDR3 DNA sequence: TGTGCCAGCAGCCAAGGGGATGTTGGGGGGACCCATAATGACATTCAGTACTTC. It specifies CASSQGDVGGTHNDIQYF. The chain uses TRBV14 and TRBJ2-4, with a possible D match to TRBD2 (6 bases). Germline V gene data show CDR1 as SGHDN and CDR2 as FVKESK. The V and J ends lost 1 base and 8 bases respectively, with 24 bases between them. This CDR3 has 18 amino acids.

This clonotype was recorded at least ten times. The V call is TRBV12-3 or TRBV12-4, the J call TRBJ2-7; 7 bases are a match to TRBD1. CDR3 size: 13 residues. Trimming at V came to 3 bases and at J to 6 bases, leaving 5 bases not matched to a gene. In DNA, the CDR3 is TGTGCCAGCAGTTTGAAAAGGGGGCCCGAGCAGTACTTC. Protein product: CASSLKRGPEQYF.

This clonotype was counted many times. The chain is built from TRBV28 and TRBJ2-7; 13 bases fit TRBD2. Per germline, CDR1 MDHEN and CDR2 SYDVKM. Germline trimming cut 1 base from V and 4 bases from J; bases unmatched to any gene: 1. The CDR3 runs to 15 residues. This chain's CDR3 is CASSLLTSGRYEQYF. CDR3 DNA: TGTGCCAGCAGTTTATTGACTAGCGGGAGGTACGAGCAGTACTTC. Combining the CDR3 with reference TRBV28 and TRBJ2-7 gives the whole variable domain DVKVTQSSRYLVKRTGEKVFLECVQDMDHENMFWYRQDPGLGLRLIYFSYDVKMKEKGDIPEGYSVSREKKERFSLILESASTNQTSMYLCASSLLTSGRYEQYFGPGTRLTVT.